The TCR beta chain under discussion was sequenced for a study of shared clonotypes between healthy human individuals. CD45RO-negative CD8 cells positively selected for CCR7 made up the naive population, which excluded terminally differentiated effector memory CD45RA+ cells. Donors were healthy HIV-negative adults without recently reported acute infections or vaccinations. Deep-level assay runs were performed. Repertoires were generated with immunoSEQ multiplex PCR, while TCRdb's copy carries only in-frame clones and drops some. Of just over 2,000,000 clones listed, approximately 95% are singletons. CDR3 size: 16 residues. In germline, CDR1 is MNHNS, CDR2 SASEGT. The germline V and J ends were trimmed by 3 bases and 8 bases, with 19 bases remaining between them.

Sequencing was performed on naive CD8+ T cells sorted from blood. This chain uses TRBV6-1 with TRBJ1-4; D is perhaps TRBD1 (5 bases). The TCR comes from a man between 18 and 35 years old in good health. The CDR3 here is CASSDAGTVLGEKLFF. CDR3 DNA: TGTGCCAGCAGTGACGCCGGGACGGTCTTAGGGGAAAAACTGTTTTTT.